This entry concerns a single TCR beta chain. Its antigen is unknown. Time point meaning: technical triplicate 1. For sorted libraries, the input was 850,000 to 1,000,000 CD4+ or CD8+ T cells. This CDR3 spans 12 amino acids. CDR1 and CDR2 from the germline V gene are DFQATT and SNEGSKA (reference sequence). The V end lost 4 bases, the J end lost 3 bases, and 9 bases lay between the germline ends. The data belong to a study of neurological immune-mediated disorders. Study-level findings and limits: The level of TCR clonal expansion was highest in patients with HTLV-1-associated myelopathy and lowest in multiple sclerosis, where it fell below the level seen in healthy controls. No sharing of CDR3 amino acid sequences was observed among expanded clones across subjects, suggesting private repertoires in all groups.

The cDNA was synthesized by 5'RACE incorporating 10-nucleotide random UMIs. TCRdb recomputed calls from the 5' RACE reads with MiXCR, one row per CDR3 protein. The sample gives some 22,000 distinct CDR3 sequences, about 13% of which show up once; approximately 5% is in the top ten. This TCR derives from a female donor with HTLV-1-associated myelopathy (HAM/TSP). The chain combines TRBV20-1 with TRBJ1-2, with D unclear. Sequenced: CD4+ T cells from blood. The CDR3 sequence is CSAIGSDYGYTF. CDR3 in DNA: TGCAGTGCTATTGGTTCCGACTATGGCTACACCTTC.